A selection of T cell receptor beta chains follows, all from one sample in a study of T cells in Graves' hyperthyroidism and ophthalmopathy. In TCRdb, the multiplex PCR reads were re-called with MiXCR into one record per CDR3 protein. The repertoire consists of 400,000 or so distinct CDR3 sequences, with about 15% occurring once and the leading ten covering around 20%. The sequenced sample was blood. The receptors shown here come from a woman aged 30 to 39 with Graves' ophthalmopathy. The CDR3 runs from the conserved cysteine through the conserved F or W. The D gene is left open where the match is weak. Rows give clone size only sometimes, using once, few, many, or a class for an expanded clone.

j_call: TRBJ2-3
clone_size: many
d_call: TRBD1
v_call: TRBV7-8
cdr3_nt: TGTGCCAGCAGCTTAGCGCGGGACAGGACCACAGATACGCAGTATTTT
cdr3_aa: CASSLARDRTTDTQYF

j_call: TRBJ2-1
clone_size: NA
d_call: NA
v_call: TRBV9
cdr3_nt: TGTGCCAGCAGCCCAGCCGGCGGGGGCCACAATGAGCAGTTCTTC
cdr3_aa: CASSPAGGGHNEQFF

j_call: TRBJ1-2
clone_size: NA
d_call: NA
v_call: TRBV19
cdr3_nt: TGTGCCAGTAGTATTGGGATGAGACGGATCTATGGCTACACCTTC
cdr3_aa: CASSIGMRRIYGYTF

j_call: TRBJ2-5
clone_size: NA
d_call: TRBD2
v_call: TRBV7-6
cdr3_nt: TGTGCCAGCAGCCTGACTAGCCGGGGGGACCCAGAGACCCAGTACTTC
cdr3_aa: CASSLTSRGDPETQYF

j_call: TRBJ2-7
clone_size: few
d_call: NA
v_call: TRBV28
cdr3_nt: TGTGCCAGCAGCTGGTCCTTTGGGACCCCGCACGAGCAGTACTTC
cdr3_aa: CASSWSFGTPHEQYF

j_call: TRBJ1-1
clone_size: many
d_call: TRBD1
v_call: TRBV20-1
cdr3_nt: TGCAGTGCTAGAGATTGGGGGACAGAGAACACTGAAGCTTTCTTT
cdr3_aa: CSARDWGTENTEAFF

j_call: TRBJ2-7
clone_size: NA
d_call: TRBD2
v_call: TRBV28
cdr3_nt: TGTGCCAGCACCCCAGCGGGAGTGCTCTCCTACGAGCAGTACTTC
cdr3_aa: CASTPAGVLSYEQYF

j_call: TRBJ2-7
clone_size: NA
d_call: NA
v_call: TRBV14
cdr3_nt: TGTGCCAGCAGCCAAGAAGCGGGACACTTCTACGAGCAGTACTTC
cdr3_aa: CASSQEAGHFYEQYF

j_call: TRBJ2-3
clone_size: few
d_call: NA
v_call: TRBV28
cdr3_nt: TGTGCCAGCAACCTGGGGGGACCCACAGATACGCAGTATTTT
cdr3_aa: CASNLGGPTDTQYF

j_call: TRBJ2-7
clone_size: few
d_call: NA
v_call: TRBV9
cdr3_nt: TGTGCCAGCAGCCCAGAAGGGGTAATGGTATACGAGCAGTACTTC
cdr3_aa: CASSPEGVMVYEQYF